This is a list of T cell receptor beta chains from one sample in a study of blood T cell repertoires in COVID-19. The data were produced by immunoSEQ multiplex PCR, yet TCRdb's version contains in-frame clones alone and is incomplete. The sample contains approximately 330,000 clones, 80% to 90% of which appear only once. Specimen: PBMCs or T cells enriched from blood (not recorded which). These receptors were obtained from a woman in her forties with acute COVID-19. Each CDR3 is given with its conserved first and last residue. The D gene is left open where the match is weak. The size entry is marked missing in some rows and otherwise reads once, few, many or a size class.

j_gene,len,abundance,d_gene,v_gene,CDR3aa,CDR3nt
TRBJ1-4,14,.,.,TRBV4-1,CASSQGRGEEKLFF,TGCGCCAGCAGCCAAGGCAGGGGTGAGGAAAAACTGTTTTTT
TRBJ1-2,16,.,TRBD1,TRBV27,CASSPIAIRQGNGYTF,TGTGCCAGCAGCCCTATTGCTATCAGACAGGGGAATGGCTACACCTTC
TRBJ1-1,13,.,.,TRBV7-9,CASSSSLNTEAFF,TGTGCCAGCAGCTCGTCGTTGAACACTGAAGCTTTCTTT
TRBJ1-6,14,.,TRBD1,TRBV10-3,CAISYTGGNSPLHF,TGTGCCATCAGTTACACAGGGGGCAATTCACCCCTCCACTTT
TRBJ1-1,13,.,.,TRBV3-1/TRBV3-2,CASSLGLGGEGFF,TGTGCCAGCAGCTTGGGCTTAGGAGGGGAGGGTTTCTTT
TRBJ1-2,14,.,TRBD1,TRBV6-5,CASRKPGQAYGYTF,TGTGCCAGCCGGAAACCGGGACAGGCTTATGGCTACACCTTC
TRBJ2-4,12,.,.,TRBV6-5,CASDHRENIQYF,TGTGCCAGCGACCACAGAGAAAACATTCAGTACTTC
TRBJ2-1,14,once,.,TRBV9,CASSVLERGNEQFF,TGTGCCAGCAGCGTATTGGAAAGGGGGAATGAGCAGTTCTTC
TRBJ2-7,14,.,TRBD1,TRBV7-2,CASSRDSSSYEQYF,TGTGCCAGCAGCCGGGACAGCAGCTCCTACGAGCAGTACTTC
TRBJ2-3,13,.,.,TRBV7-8,CASSSSRPNTQYF,TGTGCCAGCAGCTCTAGCCGTCCAAATACGCAGTATTTT
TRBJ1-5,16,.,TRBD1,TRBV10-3,CAISGIRGQEGQPQHF,TGTGCCATCAGTGGGATCAGGGGGCAGGAAGGTCAGCCCCAGCATTTT
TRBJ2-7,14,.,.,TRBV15,CATSRGNSRYEQYF,TGTGCCACCAGCAGAGGGAATAGCCGGTACGAGCAGTACTTC
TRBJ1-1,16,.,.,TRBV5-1,CASSGGGRAGNTEAFF,TGCGCCAGCAGCGGGGGAGGACGGGCGGGGAACACTGAAGCTTTCTTT
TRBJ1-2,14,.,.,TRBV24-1,CATSDRTLFYGYTF,TGTGCCACCAGTGACCGGACACTATTCTATGGCTACACCTTC
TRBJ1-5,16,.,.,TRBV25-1,CASSDSQVKGVQPQHF,TGTGCCAGCAGTGACTCCCAGGTAAAGGGGGTTCAGCCCCAGCATTTT
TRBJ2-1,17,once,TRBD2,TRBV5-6,CASSLGLAGRSYNEQFF,TGTGCCAGCAGCTTGGGACTAGCGGGGCGATCTTACAATGAGCAGTTCTTC
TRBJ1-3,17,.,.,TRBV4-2,CASSQYRVRDSGNTIYF,TGTGCCAGCAGCCAATACAGGGTAAGGGACTCTGGAAACACCATATATTTT
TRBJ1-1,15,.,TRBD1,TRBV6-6,CASSYLGQGHTEAFF,TGTGCCAGCAGTTACCTGGGACAGGGGCACACTGAAGCTTTCTTT
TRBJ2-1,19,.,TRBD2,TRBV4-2,CASSQQSYPGLVSHNEQFF,TGTGCCAGCAGCCAGCAGAGCTATCCGGGACTAGTGTCTCACAATGAGCAGTTCTTC
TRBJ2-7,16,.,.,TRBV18,CASSPRGAGVIGEQYF,TGTGCCAGCTCACCACGCGGCGCGGGCGTGATCGGGGAGCAGTACTTC
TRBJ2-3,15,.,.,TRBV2,CASSLNRPSTDTQYF,TGTGCCAGCAGCCTTAACAGGCCTAGCACAGATACGCAGTATTTT
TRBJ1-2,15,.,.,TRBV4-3,CASSQEQLINYGYTF,TGCGCCAGCAGCCAAGAGCAGTTAATTAACTATGGCTACACCTTC
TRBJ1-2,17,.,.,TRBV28,CASSPQGLEGRNYGYTF,TGTGCCAGCAGCCCCCAAGGGTTAGAGGGCCGTAACTATGGCTACACCTTC
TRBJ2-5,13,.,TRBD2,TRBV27,CASSRLAEETQYF,TGTGCCAGCAGCCGACTAGCCGAAGAGACCCAGTACTTC
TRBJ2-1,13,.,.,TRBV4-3,CASSQSVPGEQFF,TGCGCCAGCAGCCAATCTGTTCCCGGTGAGCAGTTCTTC
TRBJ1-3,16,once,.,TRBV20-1,CSASLGGGYSGNTIYF,TGCAGTGCTAGTTTGGGCGGGGGCTACTCTGGAAACACCATATATTTT
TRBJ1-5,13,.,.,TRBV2,CASRRDSNQPQHF,TGTGCCAGCAGACGGGATAGCAATCAGCCCCAGCATTTT
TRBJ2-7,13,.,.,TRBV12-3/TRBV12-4,CASSFTDRYEQYF,TGTGCCAGCAGTTTTACCGACAGATACGAGCAGTACTTC